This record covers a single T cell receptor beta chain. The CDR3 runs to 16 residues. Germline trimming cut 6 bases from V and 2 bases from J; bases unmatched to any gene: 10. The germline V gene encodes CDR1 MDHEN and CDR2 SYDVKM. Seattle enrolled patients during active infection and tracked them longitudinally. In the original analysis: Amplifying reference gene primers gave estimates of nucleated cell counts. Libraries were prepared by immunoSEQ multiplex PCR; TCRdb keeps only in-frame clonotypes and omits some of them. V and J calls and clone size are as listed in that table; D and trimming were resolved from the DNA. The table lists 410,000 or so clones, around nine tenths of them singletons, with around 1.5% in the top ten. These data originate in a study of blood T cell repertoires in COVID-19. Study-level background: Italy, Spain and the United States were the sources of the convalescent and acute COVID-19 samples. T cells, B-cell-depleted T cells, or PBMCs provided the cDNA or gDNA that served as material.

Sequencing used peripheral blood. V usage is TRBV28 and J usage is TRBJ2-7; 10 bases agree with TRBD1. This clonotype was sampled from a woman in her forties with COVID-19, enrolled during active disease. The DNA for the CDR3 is TGTGCCAGCAGGACGACAGGGGGCGCATCTGCCTACGAGCAGTACTTC. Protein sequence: CASRTTGGASAYEQYF.